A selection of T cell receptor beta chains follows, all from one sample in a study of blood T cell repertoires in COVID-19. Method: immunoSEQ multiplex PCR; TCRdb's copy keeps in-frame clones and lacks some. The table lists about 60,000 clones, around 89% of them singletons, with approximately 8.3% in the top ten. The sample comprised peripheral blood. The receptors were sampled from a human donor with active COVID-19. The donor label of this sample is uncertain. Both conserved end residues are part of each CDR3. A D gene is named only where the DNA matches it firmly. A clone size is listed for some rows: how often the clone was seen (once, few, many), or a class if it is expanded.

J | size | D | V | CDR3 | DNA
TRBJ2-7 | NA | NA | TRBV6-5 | CASRLGGSYEQYF | TGTGCCAGCAGACTTGGCGGTTCCTACGAGCAGTACTTC
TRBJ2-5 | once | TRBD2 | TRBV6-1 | CASSETGLAGWETQYF | TGTGCCAGCAGTGAAACGGGACTAGCGGGTTGGGAGACCCAGTACTTC
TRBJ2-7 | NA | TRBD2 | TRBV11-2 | CASSPPVRSGRKYEQYF | TGTGCCAGCAGCCCACCCGTTAGGAGCGGGAGAAAGTACGAGCAGTACTTC
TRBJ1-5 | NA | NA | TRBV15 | CATSGRQNQPQHF | TGTGCCACCAGCGGTAGACAGAATCAGCCCCAGCATTTT
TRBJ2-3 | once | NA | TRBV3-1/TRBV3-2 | CASSLGSGGTQYF | TGTGCCAGCAGCCTCGGTAGTGGGGGGACGCAGTATTTT
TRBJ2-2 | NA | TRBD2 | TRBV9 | CASSVLATSGRVVDTGELFF | TGTGCCAGCAGCGTCCTCGCGACTAGCGGGAGGGTTGTGGACACCGGGGAGCTGTTTTTT
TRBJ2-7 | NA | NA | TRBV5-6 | CASSFGTAYEQYF | TGTGCCAGCAGCTTTGGCACAGCTTACGAGCAGTACTTC
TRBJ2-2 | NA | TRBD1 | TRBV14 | CASSQTWTGSGTGELFF | TGTGCCAGCAGCCAGACCTGGACAGGGTCCGGCACCGGGGAGCTGTTTTTT
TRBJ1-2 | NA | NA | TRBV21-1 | CASSKDRDDGYTF | TGTGCCAGCAGCAAGGACAGGGACGATGGCTACACCTTC
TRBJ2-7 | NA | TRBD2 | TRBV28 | CASRSPGGEYEQYF | TGTGCCAGCAGAAGCCCCGGGGGGGAGTACGAGCAGTACTTC
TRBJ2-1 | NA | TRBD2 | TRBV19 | CASKLAGGPSSYNEQFF | TGTGCCAGTAAACTAGCGGGAGGACCTAGCTCCTACAATGAGCAGTTCTTC
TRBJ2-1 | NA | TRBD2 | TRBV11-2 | CASSTSGEDEQFF | TGTGCCAGCAGTACTAGCGGGGAGGATGAGCAGTTCTTC
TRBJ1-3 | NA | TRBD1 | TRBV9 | CASSPWDSNSGNTIYF | TGTGCCAGCAGCCCCTGGGACAGCAACTCTGGAAACACCATATATTTT
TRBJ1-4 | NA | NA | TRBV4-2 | CASSQGGGTAGEKLFF | TGTGCCAGCAGCCAGGGGGGTGGGACCGCGGGCGAAAAACTGTTTTTT
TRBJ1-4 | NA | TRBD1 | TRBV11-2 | CASSLEPGGREKLFF | TGTGCCAGCAGCTTAGAACCAGGGGGCAGGGAAAAACTGTTTTTT
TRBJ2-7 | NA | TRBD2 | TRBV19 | CASSIVGLAGNEQYF | TGTGCCAGTAGTATAGTGGGACTAGCGGGGAACGAGCAGTACTTC
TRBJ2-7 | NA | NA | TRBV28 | CASSLGYGEQYF | TGTGCCAGCAGTTTAGGTTACGGGGAGCAGTACTTC
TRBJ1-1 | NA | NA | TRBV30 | CAWSGQMNTEAFF | TGTGCCTGGAGTGGGCAGATGAACACTGAAGCTTTCTTT
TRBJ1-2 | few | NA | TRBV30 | CAWSGGGDVGYTF | TGTGCCTGGAGTGGGGGAGGGGACGTTGGCTACACCTTC
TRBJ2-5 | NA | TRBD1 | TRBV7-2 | CASSRDRETQYF | TGTGCCAGCAGCCGGGACAGAGAGACCCAGTACTTC
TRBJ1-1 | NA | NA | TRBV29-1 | CSVEGRDEAFF | TGCAGCGTTGAAGGCCGGGATGAAGCTTTCTTT
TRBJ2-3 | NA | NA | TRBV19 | CASSIPLFTDTQYF | TGTGCCAGTAGTATACCACTCTTCACAGATACGCAGTATTTT
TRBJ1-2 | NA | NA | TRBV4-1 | CASSQDEEGSYYGYTF | TGCGCCAGCAGCCAAGATGAGGAGGGCTCGTACTATGGCTACACCTTC
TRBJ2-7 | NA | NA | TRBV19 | CASSPTGSYEQYF | TGTGCCAGTAGCCCGACAGGTTCCTACGAGCAGTACTTC
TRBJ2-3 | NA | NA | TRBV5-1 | CASSLGQNTDTQYF | TGCGCCAGCAGCTTGGGACAAAACACAGATACGCAGTATTTT
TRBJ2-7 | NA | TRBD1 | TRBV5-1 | CASSFAYRGREQYF | TGCGCCAGCAGTTTCGCCTACAGGGGGCGGGAGCAGTACTTC
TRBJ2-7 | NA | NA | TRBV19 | CASQYGAEQYF | TGTGCCAGCCAATATGGGGCCGAGCAGTACTTC
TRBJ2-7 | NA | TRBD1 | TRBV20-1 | CSASRTGVPREQYF | TGCAGTGCTAGTAGGACAGGGGTACCCCGGGAGCAGTACTTC
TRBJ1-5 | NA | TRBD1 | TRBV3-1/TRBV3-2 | CASSPVPGQNQHF | TGTGCCAGCAGCCCTGTCCCGGGACAGAACCAGCATTTT
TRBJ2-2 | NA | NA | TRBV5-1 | CASSISAVTGELFF | TGCGCCAGCAGCATATCCGCAGTCACCGGGGAGCTGTTTTTT
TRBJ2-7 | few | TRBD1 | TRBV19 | CASSATGVVHEQYF | TGTGCCAGTAGTGCGACAGGGGTGGTCCACGAGCAGTACTTC
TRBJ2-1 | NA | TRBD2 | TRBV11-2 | CASSNRTSGGYSYNEQFF | TGTGCCAGCAGCAACCGGACTAGCGGGGGGTATTCCTACAATGAGCAGTTCTTC
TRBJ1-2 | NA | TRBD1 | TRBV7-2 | CASSSGQGMGGYTF | TGTGCCAGCAGCTCCGGACAGGGAATGGGGGGCTACACCTTC
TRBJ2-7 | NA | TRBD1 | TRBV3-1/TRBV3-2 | CASSQDRGQGYEQYF | TGTGCCAGCAGCCAAGACAGGGGGCAAGGGTACGAGCAGTACTTC
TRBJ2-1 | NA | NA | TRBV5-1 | CASSSGASIDNEQFF | TGCGCCAGCAGCTCAGGGGCAAGTATCGACAATGAGCAGTTCTTC
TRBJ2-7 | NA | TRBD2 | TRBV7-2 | CASSSTSGYEQYF | TGTGCCAGCAGCTCGACTAGCGGGTACGAGCAGTACTTC
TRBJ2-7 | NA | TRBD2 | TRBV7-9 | CASSLTSVYEQYF | TGTGCCAGCAGCTTAACTAGCGTCTACGAGCAGTACTTC
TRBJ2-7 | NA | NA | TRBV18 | CASSPGQTYEQYF | TGTGCCAGCTCACCGGGCCAGACCTACGAGCAGTACTTC
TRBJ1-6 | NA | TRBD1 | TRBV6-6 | CASSRRTGGESSPLHF | TGTGCCAGCAGTCGACGGACAGGGGGCGAAAGTTCACCCCTCCACTTT
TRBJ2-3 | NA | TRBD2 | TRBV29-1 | CSVIRTSGASTDTQYF | TGCAGCGTTATTCGGACTAGCGGGGCTAGCACAGATACGCAGTATTTT
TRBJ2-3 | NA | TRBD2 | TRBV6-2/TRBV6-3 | CASSYLGTTFSTDTQYF | TGTGCCAGCAGTTACTTGGGGACTACGTTTAGCACAGATACGCAGTATTTT
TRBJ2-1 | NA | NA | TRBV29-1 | CSVDRQLTSYNEQFF | TGCAGCGTTGACAGGCAATTGACCTCCTACAATGAGCAGTTCTTC
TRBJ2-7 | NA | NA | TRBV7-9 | CASSLNRANEQYF | TGTGCCAGCAGCTTAAACAGGGCAAACGAGCAGTACTTC
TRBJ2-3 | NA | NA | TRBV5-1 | CASSLGTASTDTQYF | TGCGCCAGCAGCTTGGGGACAGCTAGCACAGATACGCAGTATTTT
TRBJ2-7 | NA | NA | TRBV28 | CASSYSPYEQYF | TGTGCCAGCAGTTACTCGCCCTACGAGCAGTACTTC